This TCR beta chain was sequenced for a study of blood T cell repertoires in COVID-19. Across the study: Whether acute or convalescent, the COVID-19 samples came from the United States, Italy and Spain. T cells, B-cell-depleted T cells, or PBMCs supplied cDNA or gDNA.

This CDR3 is built from 16 residues. The V gene lost 3 bases and the J gene lost 4 bases, with 19 bases spanning the gap. Germline lookup yields CDR1 SEHNR and CDR2 FQNEAQ (reference sequence). Sequenced by immunoSEQ multiplex PCR; TCRdb stores in-frame clones only, minus some. The data hold 140,000 to 150,000 clones, with roughly 84% observed a single time. Sequencing was performed on peripheral blood. The TCR was taken from a human donor in a cohort sampled during active COVID-19. This chain uses TRBV7-9 with TRBJ2-7, with D possibly matching TRBD1 (7 bases). In nucleotides, the CDR3 is TGTGCCAGCAGCTTTTCAGGGGGGCTTGGGGCTTACGAGCAGTACTTC. Protein product: CASSFSGGLGAYEQYF.